The 30 T cell receptor beta chains below were found in one sample sequenced in a study of blood T cells in healthy people across ages. Alongside a J-beta primer mix, a sample-barcoded 5' primer served in a second PCR lasting roughly 7 to 12 cycles. TCRdb reprocessed the 5' RACE reads via MiXCR and lists one record per CDR3 protein. The sample holds more than 900,000 distinct CDR3 sequences, around 29% seen once. This same sample was also taken into another study, of T cells of mothers and their children.

Input material: blood. The receptors shown here come from a woman aged 40 to 49 in good health.

This chain joins TRBV20-1 and TRBJ2-7, with 10 bases identical to TRBD1. The CDR3 runs to 12 residues. CDR1 is DFQATT and CDR2 is SNEGSKA in the germline V gene (reference sequence). CDR3 amino acids: CKAGTGASEQYF. The CDR3 region has the DNA TGCAAGGCCGGGACAGGGGCGAGCGAGCAGTACTTC.

The rearrangement joins TRBV28 to TRBJ1-5; weak D call: TRBD1 (6 bases). The CDR3 length is 16 residues. Germline loops: CDR1 MDHEN, CDR2 SYDVKM. Trimming cost V 5 bases and J 2 bases, with 16 bases left between them. This CDR3 is CASSPRSAGGNQPQHF. CDR3 nucleotides: TGTGCCAGCAGTCCCCGTTCGGCAGGGGGCAATCAGCCCCAGCATTTT.

Comment on this clonotype: Since no conserved phenylalanine or tryptophan closes the CDR3, a read error is the likely cause. The V call is TRBV13, the J call TRBJ2-1, with TRBD2 matching 12 bases. Trimming cost V 7 bases and J 9 bases; bases outside gene matches: 10. This CDR3 has 15 amino acids. Germline V gene data show CDR1 as PRHDT and CDR2 as FYEKMQ (reference sequence). CDR3 coding DNA: TGTGCCAGCAATCCCAGTGGACTAGCGGGGTCTGAGCAGTTCTTA. Translating gives CASNPSGLAGSEQFL.

The table lists this clonotype with many counts. V gene TRBV5-5 combines with J gene TRBJ1-2; 7 bases map to TRBD1. With V trimmed by 3 bases and J by 6 bases, 8 bases remained unmatched. This CDR3 has 14 residues. Per the germline V gene, CDR1 is SGHKS and CDR2 is YYEKEE (reference sequence). DNA for the CDR3: TGTGCCAGCAGCTACGGGACAGCTACAGATGGCTACACCTTC. Translated: CASSYGTATDGYTF.

The sample holds a few counts of this clonotype. The chain joins TRBV28 to TRBJ2-3; 12 nucleotides align to TRBD2. The CDR3 consists of 16 residues. Germline V gene lookup returns CDR1 MDHEN and CDR2 SYDVKM. V shed 5 bases and J 3 bases; nucleotides not matched to a gene: 6. In nucleotides, the CDR3 is TGTGCCAGCAGTAGCCCTAGCGGGGGGGCGACAGATACGCAGTATTTT. This encodes CASSSPSGGATDTQYF. Full variable domain (missing parts from reference TRBV28 and TRBJ2-3): DVKVTQSSRYLVKRTGEKVFLECVQDMDHENMFWYRQDPGLGLRLIYFSYDVKMKEKGDIPEGYSVSREKKERFSLILESASTNQTSMYLCASSSPSGGATDTQYFGPGTRLTVL.

This clonotype has just a few counts. The V and J genes are TRBV29-1 and TRBJ1-1; maybe TRBD1 (6 bases). V was cut by 7 bases and J by 1 base, with 16 bases left in between. The germline CDR1 and CDR2 sequences are SQVTM and ANQGSEA. This CDR3 spans 14 amino acids. The CDR3 loop reads CSASRQERNTEAFF. Here the CDR3 DNA reads TGCAGCGCTAGCCGACAGGAGAGGAACACTGAAGCTTTCTTT.

The chain uses TRBV5-1 and TRBJ2-5; possibly TRBD1 for D (5 bases). This CDR3 contains 16 residues. Deletions cut 0 bases from V and 5 bases from J, with 17 bases between. Per the germline V gene, CDR1 is SGHRS and CDR2 is YFSETQ. CDR3: CASSLDLGRQGETQYF. The CDR3 nucleotides read TGCGCCAGCAGCTTGGATCTGGGGCGGCAGGGTGAGACCCAGTACTTC.

This clonotype was counted many times. This rearrangement joins TRBV5-1 to TRBJ2-7; D call uncertain. The germline CDR1 and CDR2 sequences are SGHRS and YFSETQ. The V gene lost 0 bases and the J gene lost 2 bases, with 6 bases spanning the gap. The CDR3 extends over 13 amino acids. The CDR3 nucleotides are TGCGCCAGCAGCTTGGCACAAGCCTACGAGCAGTACTTC. Its protein is CASSLAQAYEQYF.

The chain carries TRBV29-1 and TRBJ2-7, with 12 bases identical to TRBD2. The V and J ends lost 7 bases and 2 bases, in that order; junction bases with no gene match: 3. Germline V CDR1 and CDR2: SQVTM, ANQGSEA. The length of the CDR3 is 13 residues. The CDR3: CSAGTSGPYEQYF. The CDR3 DNA follows: TGCAGCGCTGGGACTAGCGGGCCCTACGAGCAGTACTTC.

This clonotype was seen many times. The chain couples TRBV29-1 to TRBJ1-6; no reliable D call. This CDR3 region has 15 residues. The germline gives CDR1 SQVTM, CDR2 ANQGSEA. The V end lost 6 bases, the J end lost 0 bases, and 12 bases lay between the germline ends. CDR3 loop: CSVKTDSSYNSPLHF. The CDR3 DNA sequence: TGCAGCGTCAAGACTGATAGCTCCTATAATTCACCCCTCCACTTT.

The CDR3: CSVKGSPMREKLFF. In DNA, the CDR3 is TGCAGCGTCAAGGGGTCACCTATGAGGGAAAAACTGTTTTTT. The genes are TRBV29-1 and TRBJ1-4; a possible D gene is TRBD1 (5 bases). CDR1 and CDR2 (germline): SQVTM, ANQGSEA. Trimming shortened V by 6 bases and J by 8 bases, and 19 bases separated the two germline ends. The CDR3 spans 14 residues.

The chain joins TRBV10-3 to TRBJ1-1; TRBD1 agrees at 12 bases. After removal of 8 bases from V and 6 bases from J, the junction contained 10 bases not matched to a gene. Germline CDR1 and CDR2: ENHRY and SYGVKD. The CDR3 loop spans 15 amino acids. In DNA form, the CDR3 reads TGTGCCATCGGTGGGGGACAGGGGGCAAACTCTGAAGCTTTCTTT. Amino acid sequence: CAIGGGQGANSEAFF.

Many counts were recorded for this clonotype. The V and J genes are TRBV5-6 and TRBJ1-2; 7 nucleotides align to TRBD1. J was trimmed by 3 bases and V by 2 bases; bases with no gene match: 4. Germline V gives CDR1 SGHDT, CDR2 YYEEEE. This CDR3 is built from 14 residues. The CDR3 region has the DNA TGTGCCAGCAGCTTCTCGGGACAGTACTATGGCTACACCTTC. It specifies CASSFSGQYYGYTF.

This clonotype was counted a few times. A read error is possible here, since a much larger clone lies one base away. V gene TRBV7-9 combines with J gene TRBJ2-7; unclear D gene. CDR3 size: 13 residues. Germline values: CDR1 SEHNR, CDR2 FQNEAQ (reference sequence). CDR3 sequence: CACSKPRSYEQYF. CDR3 coding DNA: TGTGCCTGCAGCAAACCGAGGTCCTACGAGCAGTACTTC.

The sample holds many counts of this clonotype. V usage is TRBV20-1 and J usage is TRBJ2-7, with D perhaps matching TRBD1 (6 bases). The V end lost 2 bases, the J end lost 6 bases, and 11 bases lay between the germline ends. The germline gives CDR1 DFQATT, CDR2 SNEGSKA (reference sequence). The CDR3 runs 12 residues. This CDR3 reads CSARSRGGEQYF. In DNA form, the CDR3 reads TGCAGTGCTAGAAGCAGGGGTGGCGAGCAGTACTTC.

This clonotype came up a few times. The rearrangement uses TRBV27 and TRBJ2-2; D not resolved. This CDR3 has 15 amino acids. Deletions cut 5 bases from V and 2 bases from J, with 12 bases between. CDR1 and CDR2 from the germline V gene are MNHEY and SMNVEV (reference sequence). The CDR3 region is CASSPRTLNTGELFF. CDR3 bases: TGTGCCAGCAGTCCACGGACCCTAAACACCGGGGAGCTGTTTTTT.

This chain links TRBV6-2 or TRBV6-3 with TRBJ1-1; no definite D call. The CDR3 runs 14 residues. Trimming removed 4 bases at V and 1 base at J, with 10 bases between. Per the germline V gene, CDR1 is MNHEY and CDR2 is SVGEGT. CDR3: CASSWPQRNTEAFF. Written as DNA, the CDR3 is TGTGCCAGCAGTTGGCCTCAGCGGAACACTGAAGCTTTCTTT.

Points on this clonotype: One base away lies a much larger clone, so this may be a sequencing read error. The chain is built from TRBV9 and TRBJ2-1; 9 bases align to TRBD2. Looked up from germline, CDR1 is SGDLS and CDR2 is YYNGEE. The CDR3 sequence is 14 residues long. J lost 8 bases, V lost 3 bases, and 6 bases had no gene match. The CDR3 nucleotides are TGTGCCAGCAGCGGAGGGCTAGCGGGGTATGAGCAGTTCTTC. It translates to CASSGGLAGYEQFF.

In this sample, this clonotype turned up many times. The CDR3 loop is CASTNPTAVTQYF. CDR3 DNA sequence: TGTGCCAGCACCAACCCGACGGCCGTTACGCAGTATTTT. The rearrangement links TRBV7-2 to TRBJ2-3; D uncertain. This CDR3 contains 13 residues. Trimming shortened V by 7 bases and J by 8 bases, and 16 bases separated the two germline ends. Germline lookup yields CDR1 SGHTA and CDR2 FQGNSA.

The CDR3 loop reads CASTHKARLREQFF. Written as DNA, the CDR3 is TGTGCCAGCACCCATAAGGCCAGGCTGAGGGAGCAGTTCTTC. This chain links TRBV28 with TRBJ2-1; D unresolved. The V and J ends lost 7 bases and 10 bases respectively, with 20 bases between them. Germline V gives CDR1 MDHEN, CDR2 SYDVKM. The CDR3 runs to 14 residues.

In its sample, this clonotype was seen a few times. The chain has TRBV12-5 and TRBJ1-2; D gene uncertain. Germline CDR1 is LGHNT and CDR2 is FRNRAP. The ends were cut back, 0 bases at V and 4 bases at J, with 12 bases in the middle. This CDR3 has 15 residues. CDR3 sequence: CASGLVGYSIYGYTF. Written as DNA, the CDR3 is TGTGCTAGTGGTTTGGTAGGGTACAGCATCTATGGCTACACCTTC.

The chain joins TRBV2 to TRBJ1-2; TRBD1 might be the D (6 bases). Germline V gene sequence: CDR1 SNHLY, CDR2 FYNNEI. CDR3 length: 18 amino acids. With 7 bases removed from V and 3 bases from J, the gap between germline ends came to 27 bases. The CDR3 bases are TGTGCCAGCACCACTCCTGTTAGGGACAACCGAGGGGACTATGGCTACACCTTC. Translation: CASTTPVRDNRGDYGYTF.

The DNA for the CDR3 is TGTGCCAGCAATGACAGAGGTTTTACACCGAACACTGAAGCTTTCTTT. Residues: CASNDRGFTPNTEAFF. The chain is built from TRBV3-1 and TRBJ1-1; D might be TRBD1 (5 bases). CDR1 is LGHDT, CDR2 YNNKEL, per germline (reference sequence). Trimming cost V 7 bases and J 1 base, with 19 bases left between them. The CDR3 is made up of 16 amino acids.

This sequence joins TRBV5-1 and TRBJ2-5, with a weak D call TRBD1 (6 bases). The CDR3 extends over 16 amino acids. Trimming stripped 4 bases from V and 1 base from J, with 17 bases between. The germline CDR1 and CDR2 sequences are SGHRS and YFSETQ. The CDR3 nucleotides are TGCGCCAGCAGCCGCCGACAGGACCTACTCCAAGAGACCCAGTACTTC. Amino acids: CASSRRQDLLQETQYF.

In its sample, this clonotype was seen many times. The chain couples TRBV2 to TRBJ2-3, with D perhaps TRBD1 (5 bases). Germline V gene sequence: CDR1 SNHLY, CDR2 FYNNEI. The ends were cut back, 3 bases at V and 2 bases at J, with 15 bases in the middle. The CDR3 consists of 16 residues. CDR3: CASSDARAGYTDTQYF. Written as DNA, the CDR3 is TGTGCCAGCAGTGATGCCAGGGCAGGGTACACAGATACGCAGTATTTT.

This clonotype was seen at least ten times. The CDR3 spells CASSRGSTPYGYTF. CDR3 DNA: TGTGCCAGCAGCCGTGGGTCGACACCCTATGGCTACACCTTC. This chain links TRBV3-1 with TRBJ1-2, with no clear D. The CDR3 length is 14 residues. From germline, CDR1 is LGHDT and CDR2 YNNKEL (reference sequence). Trimming took 4 bases from V and 4 from J, leaving 13 bases between them.

A remark on this clonotype: With a much larger clone just one base away, this may be a read error. CDR3 sequence reads: CASTQGQGGYSYTF. CDR3 in DNA: TGTGCCAGCACCCAGGGACAGGGAGGCTATAGCTACACCTTC. V usage is TRBV6-6 and J usage is TRBJ1-2, with 9 bases aligning to TRBD1. The length of the CDR3 is 14 residues. CDR1 and CDR2 (germline): MNHNY, SVGAGI (reference sequence).

There are many counts of this clonotype. The chain joins TRBV5-1 to TRBJ2-3; 7 bases align to TRBD2. Germline lookup yields CDR1 SGHRS and CDR2 YFSETQ. Germline trimming cut 2 bases from V and 2 bases from J; bases unmatched to any gene: 11. CDR3 length: 17 amino acids. The CDR3 region is CASSLSSRLADTDTQYF. The CDR3 bases are TGCGCCAGCAGCTTATCATCCCGACTAGCAGACACAGATACGCAGTATTTT.

Remarks on this clonotype: A much larger clone differs from this one at a single base, so this may be a read error. The chain links TRBV27 to TRBJ2-4, with 9 bases lining up with TRBD1. J was trimmed by 13 bases and V by 2 bases; bases with no gene match: 12. The CDR3 runs 15 residues. From germline, CDR1 is MNHEY and CDR2 SMNVEV (reference sequence). In DNA form, the CDR3 reads TGTGCCAGCAGTTTACCGGGACAGGGTAGTGGGGAGCAGTACTTC. The encoded protein is CASSLPGQGSGEQYF.

The chain couples TRBV7-2 to TRBJ2-2; possible D gene TRBD1, 6 bases. Trimming removed 4 bases from V and 6 bases from J, with 15 bases in between. CDR3 size: 15 residues. Germline CDR1 SGHTA, CDR2 FQGNSA. This CDR3 reads CASSSTGGSSGELFF. DNA of the CDR3: TGTGCCAGCAGCTCGACAGGAGGTTCGTCCGGGGAGCTGTTTTTT.